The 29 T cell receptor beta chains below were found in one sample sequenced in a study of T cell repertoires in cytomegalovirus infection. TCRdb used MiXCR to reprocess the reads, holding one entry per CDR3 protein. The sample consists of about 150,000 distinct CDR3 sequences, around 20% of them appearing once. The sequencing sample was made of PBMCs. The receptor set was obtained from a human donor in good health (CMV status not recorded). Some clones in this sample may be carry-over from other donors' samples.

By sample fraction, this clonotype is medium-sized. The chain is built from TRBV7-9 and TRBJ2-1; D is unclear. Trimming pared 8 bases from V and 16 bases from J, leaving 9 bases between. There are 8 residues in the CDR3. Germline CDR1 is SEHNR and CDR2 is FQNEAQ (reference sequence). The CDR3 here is CASQPQFF. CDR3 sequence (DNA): TGTGCCAGCCAGCCCCAATTCTTC.

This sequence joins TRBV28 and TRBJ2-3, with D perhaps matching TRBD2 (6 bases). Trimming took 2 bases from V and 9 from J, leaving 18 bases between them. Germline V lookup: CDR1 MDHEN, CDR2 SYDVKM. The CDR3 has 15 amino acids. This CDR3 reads CASSLRDSLGRTQYF. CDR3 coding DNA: TGTGCCAGCAGTTTACGGGACTCCCTGGGAAGAACGCAGTATTTT.

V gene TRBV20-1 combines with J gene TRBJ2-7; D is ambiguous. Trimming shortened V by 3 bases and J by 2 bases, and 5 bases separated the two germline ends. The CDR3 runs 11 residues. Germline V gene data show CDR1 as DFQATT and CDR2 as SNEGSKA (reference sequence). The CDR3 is CSASHPYEQYF. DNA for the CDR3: TGCAGTGCTAGTCACCCCTACGAGCAGTACTTC.

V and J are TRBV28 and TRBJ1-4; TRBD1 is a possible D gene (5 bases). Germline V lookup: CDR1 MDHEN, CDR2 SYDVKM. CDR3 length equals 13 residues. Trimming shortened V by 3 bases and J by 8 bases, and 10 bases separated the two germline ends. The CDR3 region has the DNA TGTGCCAGCAGTTTGGCGGGGGACGAAAAACTGTTTTTT. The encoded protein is CASSLAGDEKLFF.

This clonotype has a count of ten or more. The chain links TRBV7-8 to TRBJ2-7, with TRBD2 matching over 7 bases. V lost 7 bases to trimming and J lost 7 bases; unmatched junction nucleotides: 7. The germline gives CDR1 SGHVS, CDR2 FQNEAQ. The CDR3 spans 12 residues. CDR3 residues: CASIGTTGEQYF. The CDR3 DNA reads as TGTGCCAGCATCGGGACTACTGGAGAGCAGTACTTC.

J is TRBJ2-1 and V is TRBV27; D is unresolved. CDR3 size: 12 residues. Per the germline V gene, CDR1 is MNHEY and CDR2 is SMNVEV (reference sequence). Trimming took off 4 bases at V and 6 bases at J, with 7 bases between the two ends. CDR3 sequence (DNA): TGTGCCAGCAGTTCGACCCCCAATGAGCAGTTCTTC. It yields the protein CASSSTPNEQFF.

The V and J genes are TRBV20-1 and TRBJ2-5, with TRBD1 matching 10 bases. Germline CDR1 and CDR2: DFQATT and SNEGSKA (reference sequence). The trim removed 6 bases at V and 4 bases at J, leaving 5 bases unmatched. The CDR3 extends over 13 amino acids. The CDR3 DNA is TGCAGTGCCATGACAGGGGGCGGAGAGACCCAGTACTTC. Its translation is CSAMTGGGETQYF.

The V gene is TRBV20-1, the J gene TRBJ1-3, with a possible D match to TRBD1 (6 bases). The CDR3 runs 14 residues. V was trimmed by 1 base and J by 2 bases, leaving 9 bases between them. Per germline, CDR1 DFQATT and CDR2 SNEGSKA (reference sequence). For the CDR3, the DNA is TGCAGTGCTAGAGTAACAGGGACTGGAAACACCATATATTTT. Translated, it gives CSARVTGTGNTIYF.

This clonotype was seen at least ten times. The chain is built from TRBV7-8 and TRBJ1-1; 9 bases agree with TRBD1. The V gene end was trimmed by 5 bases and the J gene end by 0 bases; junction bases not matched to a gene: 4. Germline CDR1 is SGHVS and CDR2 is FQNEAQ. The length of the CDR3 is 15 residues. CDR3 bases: TGTGCCAGCAGCACCCGACAGGGGGTGAACACTGAAGCTTTCTTT. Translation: CASSTRQGVNTEAFF.

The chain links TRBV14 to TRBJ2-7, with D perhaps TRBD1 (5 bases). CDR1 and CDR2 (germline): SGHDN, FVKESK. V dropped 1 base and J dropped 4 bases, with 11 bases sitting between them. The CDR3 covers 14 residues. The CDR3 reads CASSQGGRAYEQYF. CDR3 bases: TGTGCCAGCAGCCAAGGCGGCAGGGCGTACGAGCAGTACTTC.

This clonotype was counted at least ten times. CDR3 sequence reads: CASSLSWSQGTQYF. The CDR3 coding sequence is TGTGCCAGCAGCTTATCTTGGTCCCAGGGGACCCAGTACTTC. The rearrangement links TRBV7-2 to TRBJ2-5; D is perhaps TRBD1 (5 bases). CDR1 SGHTA and CDR2 FQGNSA come from the germline V gene. The CDR3 has 14 residues. V lost 2 bases to trimming and J lost 7 bases, with 14 bases between them.

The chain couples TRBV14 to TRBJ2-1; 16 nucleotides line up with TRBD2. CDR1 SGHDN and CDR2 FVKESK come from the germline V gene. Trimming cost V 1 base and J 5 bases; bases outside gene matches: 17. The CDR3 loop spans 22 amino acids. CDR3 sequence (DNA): TGTGCCAGCAGCCAAGGCCCCTACCCCGGGACTAGCGGGAGGGCCTTGAACAATGAGCAGTTCTTC. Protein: CASSQGPYPGTSGRALNNEQFF.

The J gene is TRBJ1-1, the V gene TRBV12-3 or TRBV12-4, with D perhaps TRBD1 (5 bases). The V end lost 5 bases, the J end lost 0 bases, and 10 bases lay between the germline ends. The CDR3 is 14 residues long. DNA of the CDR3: TGTGCCAGCAGTCCGAGGGGATTGAACACTGAAGCTTTCTTT. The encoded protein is CASSPRGLNTEAFF.

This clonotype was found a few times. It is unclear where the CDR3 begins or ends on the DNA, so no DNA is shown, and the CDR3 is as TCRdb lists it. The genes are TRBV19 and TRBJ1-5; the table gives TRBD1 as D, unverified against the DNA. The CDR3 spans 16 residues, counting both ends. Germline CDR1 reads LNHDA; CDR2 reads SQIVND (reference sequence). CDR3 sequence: CASSILAPKDHQPQHF.

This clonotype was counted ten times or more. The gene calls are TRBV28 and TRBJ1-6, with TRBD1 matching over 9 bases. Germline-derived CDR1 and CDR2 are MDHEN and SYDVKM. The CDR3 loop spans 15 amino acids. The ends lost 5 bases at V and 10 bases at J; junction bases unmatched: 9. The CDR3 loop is CASSGTGNFRSPLHF. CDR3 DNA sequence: TGTGCCAGCAGTGGGACAGGGAATTTTCGGTCACCCCTCCACTTT.

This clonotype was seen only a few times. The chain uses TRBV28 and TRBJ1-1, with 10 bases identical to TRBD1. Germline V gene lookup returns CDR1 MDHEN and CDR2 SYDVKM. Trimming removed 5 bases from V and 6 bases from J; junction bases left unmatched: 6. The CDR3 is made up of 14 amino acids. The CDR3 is CASSPGTGVAEAFF. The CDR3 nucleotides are TGTGCCAGCAGTCCGGGGACAGGGGTTGCTGAAGCTTTCTTT.

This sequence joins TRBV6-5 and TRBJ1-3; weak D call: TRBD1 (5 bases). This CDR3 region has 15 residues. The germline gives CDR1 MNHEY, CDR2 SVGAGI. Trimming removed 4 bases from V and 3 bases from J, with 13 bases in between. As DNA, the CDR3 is TGTGCCAGCAGTTTACGTGGGGGGGGTGGAAACACCATATATTTT. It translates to CASSLRGGGGNTIYF.

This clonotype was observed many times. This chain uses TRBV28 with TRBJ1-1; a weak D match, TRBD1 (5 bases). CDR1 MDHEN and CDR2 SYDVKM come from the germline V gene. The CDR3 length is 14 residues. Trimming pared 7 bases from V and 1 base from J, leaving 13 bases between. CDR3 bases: TGTGCCAGCACCATACCGCAGGGGAACACTGAAGCTTTCTTT. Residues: CASTIPQGNTEAFF.

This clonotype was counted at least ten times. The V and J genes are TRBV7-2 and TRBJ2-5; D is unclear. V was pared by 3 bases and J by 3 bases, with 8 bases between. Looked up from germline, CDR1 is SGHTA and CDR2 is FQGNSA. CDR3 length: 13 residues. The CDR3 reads CASSFRWEETQYF. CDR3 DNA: TGTGCCAGCAGCTTCAGGTGGGAAGAGACCCAGTACTTC.

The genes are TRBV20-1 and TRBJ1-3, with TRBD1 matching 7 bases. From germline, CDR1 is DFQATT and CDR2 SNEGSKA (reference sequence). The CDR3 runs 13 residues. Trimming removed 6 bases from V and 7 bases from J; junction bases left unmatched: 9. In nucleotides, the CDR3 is TGCAGTGCCAGGGACAGATCGTCGAACACCATATATTTT. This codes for CSARDRSSNTIYF.

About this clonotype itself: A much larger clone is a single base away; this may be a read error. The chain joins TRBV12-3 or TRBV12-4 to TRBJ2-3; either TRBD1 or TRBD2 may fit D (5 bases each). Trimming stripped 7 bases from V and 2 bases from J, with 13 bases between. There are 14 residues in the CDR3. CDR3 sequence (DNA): TGTGCCAGCAATTTTGGGGGAACCACAGATACGCAGTATTTT. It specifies CASNFGGTTDTQYF.

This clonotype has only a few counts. CDR3 sequence: CASKTASRFGYTF. The CDR3 coding sequence is TGTGCCAGCAAAACGGCTTCGAGGTTCGGCTACACCTTC. The rearrangement joins TRBV28 to TRBJ1-2; D unclear. V was pared by 7 bases and J by 8 bases, with 17 bases between. Germline V gene sequence: CDR1 MDHEN, CDR2 SYDVKM. The CDR3 is made up of 13 amino acids.

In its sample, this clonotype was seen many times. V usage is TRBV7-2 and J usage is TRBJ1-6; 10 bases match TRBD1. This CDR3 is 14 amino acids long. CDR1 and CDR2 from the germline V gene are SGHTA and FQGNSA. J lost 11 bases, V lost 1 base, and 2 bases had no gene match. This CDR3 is CASSLGDRGAPLHF. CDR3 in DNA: TGTGCCAGCAGCTTAGGGGACAGGGGAGCACCCCTCCACTTT. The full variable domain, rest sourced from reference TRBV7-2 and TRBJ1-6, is GAGVSQSPSNKVTEKGKDVELRCDPISGHTALYWYRQSLGQGLEFLIYFQGNSAPDKSGLPSDRFSAERTGGSVSTLTIQRTQQEDSAVYLCASSLGDRGAPLHFGNGTRLTVT.

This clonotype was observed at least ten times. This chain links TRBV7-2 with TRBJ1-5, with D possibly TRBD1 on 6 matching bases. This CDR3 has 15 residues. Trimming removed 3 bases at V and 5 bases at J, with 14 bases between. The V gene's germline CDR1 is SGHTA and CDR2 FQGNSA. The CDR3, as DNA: TGTGCCAGCAGCTTTGATCAACAGGGAGATCAGCCCCAGCATTTT. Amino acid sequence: CASSFDQQGDQPQHF. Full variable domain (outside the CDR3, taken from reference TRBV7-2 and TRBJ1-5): GAGVSQSPSNKVTEKGKDVELRCDPISGHTALYWYRQSLGQGLEFLIYFQGNSAPDKSGLPSDRFSAERTGGSVSTLTIQRTQQEDSAVYLCASSFDQQGDQPQHFGDGTRLSIL.

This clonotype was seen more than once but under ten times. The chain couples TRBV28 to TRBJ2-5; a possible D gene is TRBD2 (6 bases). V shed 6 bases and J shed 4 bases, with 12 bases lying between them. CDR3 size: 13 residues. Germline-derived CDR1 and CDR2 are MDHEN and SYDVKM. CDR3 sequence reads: CASSTGVRETQYF. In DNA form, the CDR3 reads TGTGCCAGCAGCACGGGAGTTCGAGAGACCCAGTACTTC.

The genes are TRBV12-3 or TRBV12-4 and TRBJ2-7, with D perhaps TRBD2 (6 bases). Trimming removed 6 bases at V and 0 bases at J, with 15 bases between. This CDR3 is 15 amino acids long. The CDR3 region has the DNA TGTGCCAGCAGCCTGGGGCAAGCGGGCTCCTACGAGCAGTACTTC. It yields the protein CASSLGQAGSYEQYF.

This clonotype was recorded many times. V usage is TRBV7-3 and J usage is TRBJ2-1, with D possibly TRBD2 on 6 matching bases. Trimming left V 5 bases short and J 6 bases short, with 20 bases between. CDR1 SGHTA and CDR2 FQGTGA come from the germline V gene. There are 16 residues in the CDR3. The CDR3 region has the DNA TGTGCCAGCAGCCGAACATTTACAGGACTACCCAATGAGCAGTTCTTC. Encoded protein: CASSRTFTGLPNEQFF.

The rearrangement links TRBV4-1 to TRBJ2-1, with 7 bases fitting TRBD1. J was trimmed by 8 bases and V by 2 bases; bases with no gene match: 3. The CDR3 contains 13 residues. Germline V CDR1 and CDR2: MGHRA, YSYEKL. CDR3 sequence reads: CASSQPQGDEQFF. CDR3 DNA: TGCGCCAGCAGCCAACCCCAGGGGGATGAGCAGTTCTTC.

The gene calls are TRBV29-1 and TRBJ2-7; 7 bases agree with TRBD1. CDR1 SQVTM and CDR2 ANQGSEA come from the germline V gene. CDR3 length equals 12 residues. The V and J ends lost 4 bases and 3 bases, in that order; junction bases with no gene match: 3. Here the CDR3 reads CSVGAGGYEQYF. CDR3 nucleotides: TGCAGCGTTGGGGCAGGGGGCTACGAGCAGTACTTC.